In this sample, the clone carrying this T cell receptor beta chain turned up many times. The antigen remains unidentified. The germline V and J ends were trimmed by 5 bases and 1 base, with 17 bases remaining between them. The CDR3 has 16 amino acids. Germline CDR1 reads SGHTA; CDR2 reads FQGNSA. There were TCR beta CDR3 regions amplified from RNA transcripts. When the TCR CDR3 underwent first-round RT-PCR, the HTBI primer set was used. TCRdb redid the calling of the multiplex PCR reads with MiXCR, one entry per CDR3 protein. The table lists approximately 320,000 distinct CDR3 sequences, approximately 16% of them singletons, with approximately 33% in the top ten. The sample is drawn from a study of T cells in Graves' hyperthyroidism and ophthalmopathy. Overall study results and limits: Onset of ophthalmopathy came a median approximately 6.5 months after the model predicted it.

This chain uses TRBV7-2 with TRBJ1-1; tentative D call: TRBD1 (5 bases). The source material was blood. The TCR originated in a young man with Graves' hyperthyroidism. The CDR3 bases are TGTGCCAGCAGCCCAAGGGCCGGGACGGCGAACACTGAAGCTTTCTTT. The encoded protein is CASSPRAGTANTEAFF.